A selection of T cell receptor beta chains follows, all from one sample in a study of cytomegalovirus exposure and HLA in healthy donors. Profiled with immunoSEQ multiplex PCR; TCRdb holds only in-frame clones, not every one. The sample has some 56,000 clones; the top ten hold 9% to 15%. Sequencing was carried out using PBMCs. The origin of the receptors is a woman in her 30s in good health and CMV-seropositive. Each CDR3 is given with its conserved first and last residue. D genes are given only for firm matches.

d_call,j_call,v_call,cdr3_nt,cdr3_aa
TRBD2,TRBJ2-7,TRBV4-2,TGTGCCAGCAGCCACCCGGGACTAGCGCCCCACGAGCAGTACTTC,CASSHPGLAPHEQYF
NA,TRBJ2-2,TRBV29-1,TGCAGCGTTGGTCAAGGAGGGGGCGGCACCGGGGAGCTGTTTTTT,CSVGQGGGGTGELFF
TRBD2,TRBJ2-2,TRBV7-6,TGTGCCAGCAGCGGTGGACTAGACGCCGGGGAGCTGTTTTTT,CASSGGLDAGELFF
NA,TRBJ1-2,TRBV25-1,TGTGCCAGCAGTGCCAGAGGAGGTTCGAATGGCTACACCTTC,CASSARGGSNGYTF
TRBD2,TRBJ2-7,TRBV15,TGTGCCACCAGCAGAGGGGGGGGACGGGTCTACGAGCAGTACTTC,CATSRGGGRVYEQYF
TRBD1,TRBJ1-2,TRBV5-6,TGTGCCAGCAGCCGGAGGACAGGGGACGGCTATGGCTACACCTTC,CASSRRTGDGYGYTF
TRBD1,TRBJ1-1,TRBV7-8,TGTGCCAGCAGCCGGACAGGGGGGAACACTGAAGCTTTCTTT,CASSRTGGNTEAFF
NA,TRBJ1-5,TRBV28,TGTGCCAGCAGTTTCCGGGGTCAGCCCCAGCATTTT,CASSFRGQPQHF
NA,TRBJ2-7,TRBV6-1,TGTGCCAGCAGTGAAGGCGGGATCTCCTACGAGCAGTACTTC,CASSEGGISYEQYF
NA,TRBJ1-1,TRBV5-4,TGTGCCAGCAGCAGGGACATGAACACTGAAGCTTTCTTT,CASSRDMNTEAFF
NA,TRBJ2-3,TRBV6-1,TGTGCCAGCACTTACAACACAGATACGCAGTATTTT,CASTYNTDTQYF
TRBD2,TRBJ2-7,TRBV5-1,TGCGCCAGCAGCATGTCGATAGCGGGAGGGCAAGAGCAGTACTTC,CASSMSIAGGQEQYF
NA,TRBJ2-3,TRBV4-1,TGTGCCAGCAGCCACTGGGGGCTCACAGATACGCAGTATTTT,CASSHWGLTDTQYF
NA,TRBJ2-1,TRBV5-1,TGCGCCAGCAGTCCAGAATCCTACAATGAGCAGTTCTTC,CASSPESYNEQFF
NA,TRBJ2-5,TRBV11-2,TGTGCCAGCAGCCTATGGGCCAGTACTGGGGCAGAGACCCAGTACTTC,CASSLWASTGAETQYF
NA,TRBJ2-5,TRBV20-1,TGCAGTGCTATCCGGGAGACCCAGTACTTC,CSAIRETQYF
TRBD1,TRBJ1-2,TRBV5-1,TGCGCCAGCAGGGAGACAGGGAACTATGGCTACACCTTC,CASRETGNYGYTF
NA,TRBJ2-7,TRBV9,TGTGCCAGCAGCACCCATTTGGACACCGAGCAGTACTTC,CASSTHLDTEQYF
NA,TRBJ1-4,TRBV19,TGTGCCAGTAGTATTCGGAATGAAAAACTGTTTTTT,CASSIRNEKLFF
TRBD1,TRBJ1-2,TRBV6-5,TGTGCCAGCGGGGGACAGCCTCCTTCCAACTATGGCTACACCTTC,CASGGQPPSNYGYTF
TRBD1,TRBJ2-2,TRBV9,TGTGCCAGCAGCCCTCGGGGGACAGGGGTCACCGGGGAGCTGTTTTTT,CASSPRGTGVTGELFF